The rows below give T cell receptor beta chains drawn from one sample of a study of T cells expressing NK-cell markers. With the 5' RACE reads reprocessed, TCRdb shows one record per CDR3 protein and no DNA. The record lists some 600,000 distinct CDR3 sequences, of which the ten most abundant hold around 3.3%. Sequencing input: blood T cells: a sorted CD56 or NKG2C T cell subset, CD4+ or CD8+ T cells, or bulk PBMC T cells (not recorded which). Receptors originate from a man younger than 35 in good health. Both conserved end residues are part of each CDR3.

J gene,CDR3 length,V gene,CDR3 protein
TRBJ2-3,16,TRBV20-1,CSAPPGGTLSTDTQYF
TRBJ1-5,15,TRBV7-2,CASSLDRRSNQPQHF
TRBJ2-7,14,TRBV27,CASSPPGAYYEQYF
TRBJ2-3,13,TRBV20-1,CSAKVTGRDTQYF
TRBJ2-1,15,TRBV6-5,CASSYGGGSYNEQFF
TRBJ2-1,11,TRBV24-1,CATRGTIEQFF
TRBJ2-1,13,TRBV27,CASSWENINEQFF
TRBJ2-1,15,TRBV12-3/TRBV12-4,CASSGLARDMVEQFF
TRBJ2-5,14,TRBV4-1,CASSPKSPQETQYF
TRBJ2-1,15,TRBV7-2,CASSPPGLATPGQFF
TRBJ1-5,12,TRBV6-1,CASSDFHRPQHF
TRBJ2-5,14,TRBV5-1,CASSRGDSQETQYF
TRBJ1-2,15,TRBV12-3/TRBV12-4,CASSLPPGTGDGYTF
TRBJ2-3,15,TRBV4-1,CASSQGLAGGLTQYF
TRBJ2-7,12,TRBV20-1,CSASDSLYEQYF
TRBJ2-3,14,TRBV11-1,CASSSPTMRHTQYF
TRBJ2-5,17,TRBV7-6,CASSLGTSGNFGETQYF
TRBJ2-5,14,TRBV4-2,CASSQSGGQETQYF
TRBJ2-1,13,TRBV6-5,CASSYSRSYEQFF
TRBJ1-4,12,TRBV20-1,CSAQTWGEKLFF
TRBJ2-3,15,TRBV3-1,CASSQGLASGDTQYF
TRBJ2-1,12,TRBV29-1,CSASSYYNEQFF
TRBJ2-1,14,TRBV12-3/TRBV12-4,CANSIAGVADEQFF
TRBJ2-2,18,TRBV5-1,CASSYRTGGASRTGELFF
TRBJ2-5,14,TRBV5-5,CASSPTRTSETQYF
TRBJ1-5,13,TRBV28,CASSREAPQPQHF
TRBJ2-6,17,TRBV25-1,CASSEGQVPSGANVLTF